These T cell receptor beta chains were read from a single sample in a study of blood T cell repertoires in COVID-19. TCRdb's table, derived via immunoSEQ multiplex PCR, lists solely in-frame clones and lacks some. This table has about 69,000 clones, 65% to 90% appearing once. The sample taken for sequencing was peripheral blood. These receptors originate from a man of 80 years or more with acute or convalescent COVID-19. Each CDR3 is given with its conserved first and last residue. D genes are given only for firm matches.

TRBV5-1,.,TRBJ1-4,CASSLGASINEKLFF
TRBV9,TRBD1,TRBJ1-2,CASSVAQGNYGYTF
TRBV19,TRBD1,TRBJ1-1,CASSVRPGQGSDAFF
TRBV6-5,.,TRBJ1-5,CASSYRHNQPQHF
TRBV15,.,TRBJ1-1,CATSRREQNTEAFF
TRBV3-1/TRBV3-2,.,TRBJ1-6,CASSPIRGGNSPLHF
TRBV6-6,TRBD2,TRBJ2-7,CASSYSSGGYEQYF
TRBV19,TRBD1,TRBJ1-2,CASSIPPGQGGGGYGYTF
TRBV28,TRBD2,TRBJ2-5,CASSLYTSGQQETQYF
TRBV6-2/TRBV6-3,.,TRBJ1-1,CASSPRGRGGNTEAFF
TRBV9,TRBD1,TRBJ2-5,CASSYRQGMGQETQYF
TRBV30,.,TRBJ1-1,CAWSWSRVGMNTEAFF
TRBV6-5,.,TRBJ2-2,CASISFRAKGELFF
TRBV12-3/TRBV12-4,TRBD1,TRBJ2-2,CASRPGGTGELFF
TRBV19,.,TRBJ1-5,CASSTDSGEGRQPQHF
TRBV6-2/TRBV6-3,.,TRBJ2-4,CASSYGLARGAKNIQYF
TRBV25-1,TRBD1,TRBJ1-2,CASSTGTGGWGYTF
TRBV6-2/TRBV6-3,TRBD1,TRBJ2-7,CASSYRQRGTGGPYEQYF
TRBV18,TRBD2,TRBJ2-1,CASSMTSEYNEQFF
TRBV11-2,.,TRBJ1-2,CASSLGWGRWGYGYTF
TRBV9,.,TRBJ2-1,CASSVGEEQFF
TRBV5-4,TRBD1,TRBJ1-1,CASSFDRAYTEAFF
TRBV23-1,TRBD1,TRBJ1-3,CASSQWFDRGQGNTIYF
TRBV29-1,.,TRBJ1-5,CSVSAGQANNQPQHF
TRBV6-5,.,TRBJ1-6,CASSRPDNSPLHF
TRBV2,TRBD1,TRBJ1-5,CAGKQGADQPQHF
TRBV19,.,TRBJ1-1,CASSIVRGRTEAFF
TRBV27,.,TRBJ2-2,CASSNRNTGELFF
TRBV24-1,TRBD1,TRBJ2-7,CATSTRQGKNYEQYF
TRBV29-1,.,TRBJ2-2,CSVGRQARTGELFF
TRBV6-6,.,TRBJ1-1,CASSSPPVNTEAFF
TRBV5-8,.,TRBJ2-6,CASSPTPTGSGANVLTF
TRBV30,TRBD1,TRBJ1-6,CAWTTGGSFSPLHF
TRBV27,.,TRBJ2-3,CASTRLDTDTQYF
TRBV7-2,.,TRBJ2-2,CASSLLSTGKDTGELFF
TRBV29-1,.,TRBJ2-3,CSVARGNTDTQYF
TRBV19,.,TRBJ2-2,CASSTLGLRTGELFF
TRBV4-3,.,TRBJ2-4,CASSQETRGDIQYF
TRBV3-1/TRBV3-2,TRBD2,TRBJ2-3,CASSQGLAGVVDTQYF
TRBV18,.,TRBJ1-5,CASSPREKGENQPQHF
TRBV6-5,TRBD1,TRBJ1-2,CASRGTAPLSYTF
TRBV7-2,TRBD1,TRBJ2-1,CASSPWTGGVNEQFF
TRBV19,TRBD1,TRBJ1-2,CASSGTGNYGYTF
TRBV7-9,TRBD2,TRBJ2-1,CASSLGAGTSSYNEQFF
TRBV6-5,.,TRBJ1-1,CASSYGTTSEAFF
TRBV19,TRBD1,TRBJ1-2,CASSRQGATYGYTF
TRBV6-5,.,TRBJ2-5,CASGLRVETQYF
TRBV6-5,.,TRBJ1-1,CASSYSNRAREAFF
TRBV5-1,TRBD1,TRBJ1-1,CASSSRPQGAAEAFF
TRBV30,TRBD1,TRBJ2-1,CAWSLGQYNEQFF
TRBV9,.,TRBJ2-1,CASSVSGYQFNEQFF
TRBV7-2,.,TRBJ1-1,CASSTQENTEAFF
TRBV19,.,TRBJ2-2,CASSILRESGELFF
TRBV6-1,TRBD2,TRBJ2-3,CASSGERLAGVPDTQYF
TRBV6-1,TRBD1,TRBJ1-2,CASSGPGTGYPLGGYTF
TRBV3-1/TRBV3-2,.,TRBJ2-5,CASSPELLETQYF
TRBV30,.,TRBJ2-7,CAWSVRGGRYEQYF
TRBV5-4,.,TRBJ2-2,CASSLGLNGELFF
TRBV7-8,TRBD1,TRBJ2-2,CASSSRQGGRTGELFF
TRBV24-1,.,TRBJ1-2,CATSQGRDYGYTF